The 15 T cell receptor beta chains in this list originate from one sample, sequenced in a study of cytomegalovirus exposure and HLA in healthy donors. Use of 60 Vbeta and 13 Jbeta primers characterized the PCR. Here immunoSEQ multiplex PCR was the method, and the copy in TCRdb shows in-frame clones only, minus some. Of approximately 160,000 clones in the sample, over 70% were seen once. Input material: PBMCs. The receptors originated from a man in his forties or fifties in good health and CMV-seropositive.

The chain is built from TRBV20-1 and TRBJ1-1; D call uncertain. The germline gives CDR1 DFQATT, CDR2 SNEGSKA (reference sequence). The CDR3 length is 11 residues. V lost 0 bases to trimming and J lost 5 bases, with 4 bases between them. The CDR3 DNA sequence: TGCAGTGCTAGAGATATGACTGAAGCTTTCTTT. The encoded protein is CSARDMTEAFF.

The chain couples TRBV6-6 to TRBJ2-7; 7 nucleotides match TRBD1. Germline CDR1 is MNHNY and CDR2 is SVGAGI (reference sequence). J lost 1 base, V lost 6 bases, and 3 bases had no gene match. CDR3 length equals 13 residues. The DNA of the CDR3 is TGTGCCAGCAGCGACAGGGTTTCCTACGAGCAGTACTTC. It encodes CASSDRVSYEQYF.

This clone was recorded only once. The chain joins TRBV7-2 to TRBJ1-6, with TRBD1 identical over 7 bases. Germline lookup yields CDR1 SGHTA and CDR2 FQGNSA. The CDR3 consists of 15 residues. V shed 1 base, J shed 8 bases, and the junction held 5 bases outside the gene matches. Here the CDR3 reads CASSLVVRGDSPLHF. In DNA form, the CDR3 reads TGTGCCAGCAGCTTAGTGGTCAGGGGGGATTCACCCCTCCACTTT.

V is TRBV12-5 and J is TRBJ1-1; tentatively, D is TRBD1 (5 bases). The CDR3 runs to 15 residues. Germline CDR1 reads LGHNT; CDR2 reads FRNRAP. Trimming shortened V by 6 bases and J by 4 bases, and 18 bases separated the two germline ends. The CDR3 nucleotides are TGTGCTAGTGGGCCTACTTCGAGCGGGGGCACTGAAGCTTTCTTT. This codes for CASGPTSSGGTEAFF.

The rearrangement links TRBV9 to TRBJ1-3; unclear D gene. Per the germline V gene, CDR1 is SGDLS and CDR2 is YYNGEE. The CDR3 is 18 residues long. Trimming removed 1 base at V and 1 base at J, with 18 bases between. The CDR3 DNA is TGTGCCAGCAGCGTACAGGAGGGTGACTGGCTTTCTGGAAACACCATATATTTT. Its translation is CASSVQEGDWLSGNTIYF.

This clone was recorded once. The CDR3 DNA reads as TGTGCCAGCAGTTACTCGAGCAGGGGGCCCCGTGGCTACACCTTC. Encoded protein: CASSYSSRGPRGYTF. The rearrangement joins TRBV6-6 to TRBJ1-2, with 8 bases identical to TRBD1. The CDR3 is 15 amino acids. V lost 0 bases to trimming and J lost 7 bases; unmatched junction nucleotides: 7. Per the germline V gene, CDR1 is MNHNY and CDR2 is SVGAGI (reference sequence).

This clone was observed once. The chain links TRBV6-1 to TRBJ2-1; possibly TRBD1 for D (6 bases). Germline V gene data show CDR1 as MNHNS and CDR2 as SASEGT. CDR3 length: 13 amino acids. The V gene lost 10 bases and the J gene lost 4 bases, with 14 bases spanning the gap. In nucleotides, the CDR3 is TGTGCCACCCTGGGACATTCTTACAATGAGCAGTTCTTC. This gives the protein CATLGHSYNEQFF.

The chain joins TRBV4-2 to TRBJ2-7, with a possible D match to TRBD1 (6 bases). Trimming took 0 bases from V and 0 from J, leaving 12 bases between them. Germline V gene sequence: CDR1 LGHNA, CDR2 YNFKEQ. The CDR3 is 16 residues long. The CDR3 reads CASSQEGASGSYEQYF. In nucleotides, the CDR3 is TGTGCCAGCAGCCAAGAGGGGGCCTCCGGCTCCTACGAGCAGTACTTC.

Only one count was recorded for this clone. The rearrangement joins TRBV9 to TRBJ2-1, with 13 bases fitting TRBD2. Germline lookup yields CDR1 SGDLS and CDR2 YYNGEE. The CDR3 consists of 17 residues. The trim removed 0 bases at V and 5 bases at J, leaving 5 bases unmatched. The CDR3 spells CASSVVSGTSGNNEQFF. CDR3 coding DNA: TGTGCCAGCAGCGTAGTATCCGGGACTAGCGGGAACAATGAGCAGTTCTTC.

The chain employs TRBV6-6 and TRBJ2-7; TRBD1 aligns across 7 bases. In germline, CDR1 is MNHNY, CDR2 SVGAGI (reference sequence). The trim removed 6 bases at V and 2 bases at J, leaving 10 bases unmatched. The CDR3 totals 15 residues. The CDR3: CASRSGQETPYEQYF. The CDR3 nucleotides are TGTGCCAGCAGAAGCGGACAGGAGACCCCCTACGAGCAGTACTTC.

The CDR3 is CASKGTSSSYEQYF. CDR3 nucleotide sequence: TGTGCCAGCAAAGGGACTTCCAGCTCCTACGAGCAGTACTTC. The V gene is TRBV6-4, the J gene TRBJ2-7, with D possibly matching TRBD2 (6 bases). The CDR3 is 14 amino acids. Germline CDR1 is MRHNA and CDR2 is SNTAGT. The V end was cut by 7 bases, the J end by 0 bases, with 13 bases between.

Only one count was recorded for this clone. This chain connects TRBV10-3 to TRBJ1-1; TRBD1 is a possible D gene (5 bases). The V gene's germline CDR1 is ENHRY and CDR2 SYGVKD. Trimming took 6 bases from V and 4 from J, leaving 6 bases between them. This CDR3 has 11 residues. CDR3 coding DNA: TGTGCCATCAGCGGGGGCACTGAAGCTTTCTTT. Translation: CAISGGTEAFF.

V gene TRBV27 combines with J gene TRBJ1-4; no clear D gene. The CDR3 length is 15 residues. V shed 0 bases and J shed 4 bases, with 9 bases lying between them. Germline V gives CDR1 MNHEY, CDR2 SMNVEV (reference sequence). As DNA, the CDR3 is TGTGCCAGCAGTTTATCGAGGGCGTTTAATGAAAAACTGTTTTTT. Translated: CASSLSRAFNEKLFF.

The chain joins TRBV4-1 to TRBJ1-2; D is unclear. This CDR3 contains 14 residues. Germline CDR1 is MGHRA and CDR2 is YSYEKL. V was clipped by 0 bases and J by 5 bases, with 10 bases between them. CDR3 protein: CASSQDAFSYGYTF. The CDR3 bases are TGCGCCAGCAGCCAAGACGCGTTTTCTTATGGCTACACCTTC.

This chain uses TRBV11-3 with TRBJ2-2, with D maybe TRBD1 (6 bases). Germline values: CDR1 SGHNT, CDR2 YENEEA. This CDR3 has 12 residues. V lost 8 bases, J lost 9 bases, and 13 bases lay in between. Here the CDR3 DNA reads TGTGCCAGCGCCTATGGGGGCAGGGAGCTGTTTTTT. Translating gives CASAYGGRELFF.